These 7 T cell receptor beta chains were all obtained from the same sample, sequenced in a study of identical twins. TCRdb passed the 5' RACE reads through MiXCR, listing each CDR3 protein once. The profile shows nearly 900,000 distinct CDR3 sequences, 9% to 15% of them singletons. These records were also assigned to another study, of yellow fever vaccine responses in identical twins.

Sequenced: PBMCs. These receptors originate from a woman between 18 and 30 years old in good health.

The V gene is TRBV29-1, the J gene TRBJ2-3; TRBD1 agrees at 8 bases. Trimming removed 4 bases from V and 4 bases from J; junction bases left unmatched: 7. The CDR3 runs to 14 residues. The V gene's germline CDR1 is SQVTM and CDR2 ANQGSEA. The DNA for the CDR3 is TGCAGCGTTGTGACAGGGGAAGTCCCAGATACGCAGTATTTT. Encoded protein: CSVVTGEVPDTQYF.

CDR3 sequence (DNA): TGTGCCAGCAGTCTGTTGCGGGAGGGCTACGAGCAGTACTTC. It encodes CASSLLREGYEQYF. This rearrangement joins TRBV2 to TRBJ2-7; 9 bases map to TRBD2. There are 14 residues in the CDR3. Germline V gene lookup returns CDR1 SNHLY and CDR2 FYNNEI. Germline trimming cut 5 bases from V and 3 bases from J; bases unmatched to any gene: 5.

J is TRBJ1-2 and V is TRBV6-5; 7 nucleotides line up with TRBD1. CDR1 and CDR2 from the germline V gene are MNHEY and SVGAGI. Trimming took 2 bases from V and 4 from J; bases not matched to a gene: 4. This CDR3 region has 14 residues. The CDR3 nucleotides are TGTGCCAGCAGTTACCTCGGACAGGTCTATGGCTACACCTTC. Translated: CASSYLGQVYGYTF.

This sequence joins TRBV12-3 or TRBV12-4 and TRBJ2-1, with 9 bases identical to TRBD1. J was trimmed by 3 bases and V by 5 bases; bases with no gene match: 5. There are 15 residues in the CDR3. CDR3: CASSGQGFFYNEQFF. The CDR3 DNA follows: TGTGCCAGCAGTGGACAGGGGTTTTTCTACAATGAGCAGTTCTTC.

This clonotype was picked up many times. This chain joins TRBV10-3 and TRBJ2-1; 7 bases are shared with TRBD1. The CDR3 is 15 amino acids. The germline V gene has CDR1 ENHRY and CDR2 SYGVKD. The V segment lost 4 bases and the J segment 5 bases; nucleotides outside the gene matches: 8. The CDR3 DNA sequence: TGTGCCATCAGTGGGTCCCAGGGGGATAACAATGAGCAGTTCTTC. This encodes CAISGSQGDNNEQFF.

This clonotype was counted between two and nine times. The gene calls are TRBV6-1 and TRBJ1-6, with D uncertain. V lost 2 bases, J lost 0 bases, and 14 bases lay in between. This CDR3 is built from 18 residues. Germline V gene lookup returns CDR1 MNHNS and CDR2 SASEGT. CDR3 region: CASSENRTLSSYNSPLHF. The CDR3, as DNA: TGTGCCAGCAGTGAAAATCGGACCCTGAGCTCCTATAATTCACCCCTCCACTTT.

About this clonotype: Germline is not matched at one junction end, which may reflect a read error. The chain uses TRBV5-1 and TRBJ2-3, with D tentatively TRBD1 or TRBD2 (5 bases each). The germline gives CDR1 SGHRS, CDR2 YFSETQ. The CDR3 runs to 19 residues. Here the CDR3 reads CASSLQRQISGSSTDMQYF. In DNA form, the CDR3 reads TGCGCCAGCAGCTTGCAAAGACAGATAAGCGGTTCTAGCACAGATATGCAGTATTTT.